This T cell receptor beta chain was found in a study of PD-1 blockade in classical Hodgkin lymphoma. This table comes from immunoSEQ multiplex PCR, and its TCRdb copy is limited to in-frame clones, with some not included. The sample has 75,000 to 100,000 clones; 81% are singletons. As regards this clone: The sample holds other DNA sequences that translate to the same CDR3.

CDR1 is LNHDA, CDR2 SQIVND, per germline (reference sequence). Trimming took off 4 bases at V and 0 bases at J, with 13 bases between the two ends. The CDR3 length is 16 residues. Each patient experienced a relapse that followed autologous stem cell transplantation, and brentuximab vedotin exposure varied. Material: peripheral blood mononuclear cells (PBMCs), obtained before the second cycle of nivolumab. The V and J genes are TRBV19 and TRBJ1-3, with D perhaps matching TRBD1 (6 bases). The source is a human donor with classical Hodgkin lymphoma. Here the CDR3 DNA reads TGTGCCAGTAGTACCCGAGGACAGTCCTCTGGAAACACCATATATTTT. It codes for CASSTRGQSSGNTIYF.